What follows are 15 T cell receptor beta chains derived from one specimen sequenced in a study of metastatic and nonmetastatic thyroid tumors. TCRdb redid the clone calls on the PCR reads using MiXCR. The profile covers about 23,000 clones, with approximately 24% appearing a single time and roughly 18% taken by the ten largest. The entire patient cohort was treatment-naive prior to thyroid surgery. The sequenced material came from blood. The source is a male donor with papillary thyroid cancer or a benign thyroid nodule (not recorded which). Some clones in this sample may be carry-over from other donors' samples.

V usage is TRBV20-1 and J usage is TRBJ1-1; unclear D gene. Trimming took off 0 bases at V and 1 base at J, with 3 bases between the two ends. There are 12 residues in the CDR3. Per the germline V gene, CDR1 is DFQATT and CDR2 is SNEGSKA (reference sequence). Written as DNA, the CDR3 is TGCAGTGCTAGAGAGCCGAACACTGAAGCTTTCTTT. It translates to CSAREPNTEAFF.

V gene TRBV27 combines with J gene TRBJ2-7; the D gene is possibly TRBD2 (6 bases). The CDR3 is made up of 13 amino acids. CDR1 is MNHEY and CDR2 is SMNVEV in the germline V gene (reference sequence). Trimming cost V 5 bases and J 4 bases, with 12 bases left between them. The DNA of the CDR3 is TGTGCCAGCAGTCTAGGGGACTTATACGAGCAGTACTTC. Its translation is CASSLGDLYEQYF.

The table lists this clone with a few counts. DNA for the CDR3: TGCGCCAGCAGCCAAGGGGGACCGATTTCCTATGGCTACACCTTC. Its translation is CASSQGGPISYGYTF. This chain joins TRBV4-1 and TRBJ1-2, with D maybe TRBD1 (5 bases). CDR1 and CDR2 from the germline V gene are MGHRA and YSYEKL. The V gene lost 1 base and the J gene lost 4 bases, with 13 bases spanning the gap. This CDR3 is built from 15 residues.

The chain joins TRBV4-1 to TRBJ1-5; TRBD1 agrees at 7 bases. This CDR3 is built from 17 residues. V lost 0 bases, J lost 6 bases, and 11 bases stayed unmatched. CDR1 and CDR2 (germline): MGHRA, YSYEKL. The CDR3 is CASSQDPGQRMVQPQHF. In DNA, the CDR3 is TGCGCCAGCAGCCAAGATCCGGGACAGCGAATGGTTCAGCCCCAGCATTTT.

This clone has just one count. This rearrangement joins TRBV5-1 to TRBJ1-6; tentatively, D is TRBD1 (5 bases). The length of the CDR3 is 18 residues. The germline gives CDR1 SGHRS, CDR2 YFSETQ. Trimming pared 4 bases from V and 12 bases from J, leaving 29 bases between. The CDR3 sequence: CASSLDGLPAGHRVPLHF. As DNA, the CDR3 is TGCGCCAGCAGCCTGGACGGTTTACCCGCAGGGCACCGTGTACCCCTCCACTTT. The entire variable domain, with the rest obtained from reference TRBV5-1 and TRBJ1-6, is as follows: KAGVTQTPRYLIKTRGQQVTLSCSPISGHRSVSWYQQTPGQGLQFLFEYFSETQRNKGNFPGRFSGRQFSNSRSEMNVSTLELGDSALYLCASSLDGLPAGHRVPLHFGNGTRLTVT.

This clone was counted ten times or more. This chain connects TRBV3-1 to TRBJ1-4, with a possible D match to TRBD1 (5 bases). Germline CDR1 and CDR2: LGHDT and YNNKEL (reference sequence). The length of the CDR3 is 21 residues. The germline V and J ends were trimmed by 0 bases and 7 bases, with 30 bases remaining between them. The CDR3 is CASSQEEVGFVGGRGREKLFF. CDR3 sequence (DNA): TGTGCCAGCAGCCAAGAAGAAGTGGGGTTTGTGGGAGGAAGGGGCCGTGAAAAACTGTTTTTT.

The chain carries TRBV28 and TRBJ1-5; D is ambiguous. Trimming removed 10 bases at V and 3 bases at J, with 19 bases between. The CDR3 spans 15 residues. In germline, CDR1 is MDHEN, CDR2 SYDVKM. The CDR3 DNA reads as TGTGCCACCCTCCGGGTGGTTATACCCAATCAGCCCCAGCATTTT. Its translation: CATLRVVIPNQPQHF.

The J gene is TRBJ2-7, the V gene TRBV4-3, with D possibly being TRBD2 (6 bases). Per germline, CDR1 LGHNA and CDR2 YSLEER. Trimming shortened V by 1 base and J by 0 bases, and 7 bases separated the two germline ends. CDR3 size: 14 residues. The CDR3 nucleotides are TGCGCCAGCAGCCAAGTCGGGAGCTCCTACGAGCAGTACTTC. It specifies CASSQVGSSYEQYF.

There are a few counts of this clone. The V call is TRBV6-1, the J call TRBJ2-7; 7 bases map to TRBD2. The V segment lost 6 bases and the J segment 4 bases; nucleotides outside the gene matches: 12. The CDR3 covers 15 residues. Germline CDR1 and CDR2: MNHNS and SASEGT. CDR3 DNA: TGTGCCAGCAGGGACCCGGCGACTAGCCTATACGAGCAGTACTTC. Its translation is CASRDPATSLYEQYF.

This clone was recorded a few times. The chain links TRBV12-3 or TRBV12-4 to TRBJ2-1; 9 positions match TRBD2. The CDR3 covers 15 residues. The V and J ends lost 4 bases and 16 bases, in that order; junction bases with no gene match: 17. The CDR3 spells CASSSRVAGAPERFF. The CDR3 DNA reads as TGTGCCAGCAGTTCTAGGGTAGCGGGAGCCCCTGAGCGTTTCTTC.

This clone showed up just a few times. The CDR3 here is CSAVGLITDTQYF. The CDR3 DNA sequence: TGCAGCGCTGTCGGGCTGATAACAGATACGCAGTATTTT. The V gene is TRBV29-1, the J gene TRBJ2-3; the D is unclear. Germline-derived CDR1 and CDR2 are SQVTM and ANQGSEA. This CDR3 is built from 13 residues. Trimming shortened V by 7 bases and J by 3 bases, and 14 bases separated the two germline ends.

The chain uses TRBV4-2 and TRBJ1-4; no firm D call. Trimming removed 0 bases from V and 2 bases from J, with 7 bases in between. The germline V gene encodes CDR1 LGHNA and CDR2 YNFKEQ. The CDR3 spans 15 residues. The CDR3 sequence is CASSQDRQTNEKLFF. CDR3 nucleotides: TGTGCCAGCAGCCAAGATCGGCAGACTAATGAAAAACTGTTTTTT.

The chain uses TRBV6-5 and TRBJ2-7; the D gene is possibly TRBD1 (6 bases). Germline V gene lookup returns CDR1 MNHEY and CDR2 SVGAGI. Trimming took 7 bases from V and 1 from J, leaving 26 bases between them. This CDR3 comprises 18 residues. The CDR3 sequence is CASTSALHWTAISYEQYF. The CDR3 DNA reads TGTGCCAGCACCTCAGCCCTACACTGGACAGCCATTTCCTACGAGCAGTACTTC.

This clone was recorded many times. The chain has TRBV2 and TRBJ2-1; 14 bases are a match to TRBD2. With V trimmed by 1 base and J by 7 bases, 6 bases remained unmatched. This CDR3 contains 17 residues. Germline CDR1 SNHLY, CDR2 FYNNEI. The CDR3: CASSEGLAGGPGNEQFF. The DNA of the CDR3 is TGTGCCAGCAGTGAAGGACTAGCGGGAGGGCCAGGTAATGAGCAGTTCTTC. The whole variable domain, remainder taken from reference TRBV2 and TRBJ2-1, is EPEVTQTPSHQVTQMGQEVILRCVPISNHLYFYWYRQILGQKVEFLVSFYNNEISEKSEIFDDQFSVERPDGSNFTLKIRSTKLEDSAMYFCASSEGLAGGPGNEQFFGPGTRLTVL.

Of note for this clone: A junction end diverges from the germline sequence, so it may reflect a read error. This rearrangement joins TRBV6-2 or TRBV6-3 to TRBJ1-5, with D unclear. The germline CDR1 and CDR2 sequences are MNHEY and SVGEGT. CDR3 size: 14 residues. For the CDR3, the DNA is TGTGCCAGCAGTTACTCGCGTACCAATCAGCCCCAGCAGTTT. This gives the protein CASSYSRTNQPQQF.